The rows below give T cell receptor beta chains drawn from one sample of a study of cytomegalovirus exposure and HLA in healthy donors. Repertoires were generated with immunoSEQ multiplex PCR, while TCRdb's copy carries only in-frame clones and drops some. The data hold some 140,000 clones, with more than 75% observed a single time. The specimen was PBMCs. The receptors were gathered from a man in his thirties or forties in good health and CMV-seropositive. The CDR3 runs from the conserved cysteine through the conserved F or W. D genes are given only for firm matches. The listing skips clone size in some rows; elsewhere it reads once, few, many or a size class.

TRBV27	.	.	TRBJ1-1	CASSLVPDMNTEAFF	TGTGCCAGCAGTTTAGTTCCAGACATGAACACTGAAGCTTTCTTT
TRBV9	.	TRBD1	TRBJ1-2	CASSPITGGGYTF	TGTGCCAGCAGCCCAATAACAGGGGGTGGCTACACCTTC
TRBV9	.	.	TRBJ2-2	CASSVDAGPGELFF	TGTGCCAGCAGCGTAGATGCGGGCCCCGGGGAGCTGTTTTTT
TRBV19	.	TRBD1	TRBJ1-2	CASRWTGGNYGYTF	TGTGCCAGTAGATGGACAGGGGGGAACTATGGCTACACCTTC
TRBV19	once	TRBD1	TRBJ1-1	CASSRLGTAIPREAFF	TGTGCCAGTAGTAGACTAGGGACAGCGATACCACGGGAAGCTTTCTTT
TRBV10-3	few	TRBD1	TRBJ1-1	CAISTRDRDIGAFF	TGTGCCATCAGCACCCGGGACAGGGACATCGGAGCTTTCTTT
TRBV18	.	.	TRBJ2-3	CASSPRTASTSTDTQYF	TGTGCCAGCTCACCGCGGACAGCCAGTACAAGCACAGATACGCAGTATTTT
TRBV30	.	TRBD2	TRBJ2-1	CAWSPWTSGRPGGNEQFF	TGTGCCTGGAGTCCGTGGACTAGCGGGAGGCCCGGGGGTAATGAGCAGTTCTTC
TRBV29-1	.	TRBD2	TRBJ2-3	CSAPRAGGQDTQYF	TGCAGCGCCCCCCGCGCGGGAGGGCAAGATACGCAGTATTTT
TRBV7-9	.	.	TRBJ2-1	CASSNRPADEQFF	TGTGCCAGCAGCAACCGGCCAGCGGATGAGCAGTTCTTC
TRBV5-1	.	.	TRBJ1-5	CASSLGSGGDQPQHF	TGCGCCAGCAGCTTGGGGAGCGGAGGCGATCAGCCCCAGCATTTT
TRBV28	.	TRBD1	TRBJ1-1	CASTAGTGGTEAFF	TGTGCCAGCACAGCCGGGACAGGGGGGACTGAAGCTTTCTTT
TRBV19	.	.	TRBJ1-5	CASSHDSLLGPQHF	TGTGCCAGTAGTCACGACAGCCTCCTTGGGCCCCAGCATTTT
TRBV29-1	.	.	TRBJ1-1	CSGTPGLWNTEAFF	TGCAGCGGGACACCGGGACTGTGGAACACTGAAGCTTTCTTT
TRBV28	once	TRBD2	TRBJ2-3	CASGLAGGVSTDTQYF	TGTGCCAGTGGACTAGCGGGAGGGGTCAGCACAGATACGCAGTATTTT
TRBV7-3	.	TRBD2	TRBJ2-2	CASSYGGGWPNTGELFF	TGTGCCAGCAGCTACGGGGGGGGGTGGCCGAACACCGGGGAGCTGTTTTTT
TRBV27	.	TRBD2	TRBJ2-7	CASSWGLAPYEQYF	TGTGCCAGCAGCTGGGGACTAGCGCCCTACGAGCAGTACTTC